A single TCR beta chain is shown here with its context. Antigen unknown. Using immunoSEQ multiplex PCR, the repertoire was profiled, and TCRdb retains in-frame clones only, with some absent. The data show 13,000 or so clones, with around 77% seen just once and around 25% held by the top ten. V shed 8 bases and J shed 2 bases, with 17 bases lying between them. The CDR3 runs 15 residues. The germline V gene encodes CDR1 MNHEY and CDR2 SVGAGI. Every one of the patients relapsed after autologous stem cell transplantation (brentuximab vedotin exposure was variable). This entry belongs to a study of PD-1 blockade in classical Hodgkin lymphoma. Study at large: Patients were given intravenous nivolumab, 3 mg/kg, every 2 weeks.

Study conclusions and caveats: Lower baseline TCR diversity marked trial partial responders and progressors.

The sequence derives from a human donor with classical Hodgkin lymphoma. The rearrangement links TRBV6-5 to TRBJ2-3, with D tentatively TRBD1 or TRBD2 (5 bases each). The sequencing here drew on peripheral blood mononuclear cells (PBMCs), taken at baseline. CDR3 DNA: TGTGCCAGCCGGGACCGACGTTACCCCACAGATACGCAGTATTTT. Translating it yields CASRDRRYPTDTQYF.